These 21 T cell receptor beta chains came from one sample sequenced in a study of CD8+ T cells in alopecia areata. The treatment was: oral pan-JAK inhibitor, 5-10 mg twice daily. As the sequencing template, cDNA was produced by extracting RNA and reverse transcribing it. The repertoire was sequenced with immunoSEQ multiplex PCR; TCRdb's copy has only in-frame clones and lacks some. The sample shows some 200,000 clones, 45% to 65% of them seen only once. This material consisted of CD4+ T cells sorted from blood, taken at week 4, from a patient treated with tofacitinib. Receptors were obtained from a human donor with alopecia areata.

The chain combines TRBV5-4 with TRBJ2-6; D uncertain. Germline values: CDR1 SGHNT, CDR2 YYREEE (reference sequence). The CDR3 has 15 amino acids. The V end was cut by 0 bases, the J end by 0 bases, with 4 bases between. CDR3 sequence (DNA): TGTGCCAGCAGCTTGGGCCTCTCTGGGGCCAACGTCCTGACTTTC. Its protein product is CASSLGLSGANVLTF. Supplemented by reference TRBV5-4 and TRBJ2-6, the full variable domain reads ETGVTQSPTHLIKTRGQQVTLRCSSQSGHNTVSWYQQALGQGPQFIFQYYREEENGRGNFPPRFSGLQFPNYSSELNVNALELDDSALYLCASSLGLSGANVLTFGAGSRLTVL.

The chain couples TRBV29-1 to TRBJ2-7; 10 bases are a match to TRBD1. CDR1 and CDR2 (germline): SQVTM, ANQGSEA. V gave up 6 bases and J gave up 6 bases; unmatched junction bases: 5. The CDR3 has 12 residues. CDR3 nucleotide sequence: TGCAGCGTCTCCGGGACAGGGGTCGAGCAGTACTTC. Its protein product is CSVSGTGVEQYF.

In its sample, this clone was seen a few times. The chain is built from TRBV15 and TRBJ1-2, with a tentative D call TRBD1 (5 bases). Germline CDR1 LNHNV, CDR2 YYDKDF (reference sequence). The CDR3 has 16 amino acids. Deletions cut 0 bases from V and 4 bases from J, with 15 bases between. CDR3 in DNA: TGTGCCACCAGCAGAGAAAGCGGGGCGTTGGGCTATGGCTACACCTTC. Amino acid sequence: CATSRESGALGYGYTF.

This chain links TRBV5-6 with TRBJ1-4; 10 bases are a match to TRBD1. CDR1 is SGHDT, CDR2 YYEEEE, per germline. The CDR3 totals 16 residues. Unmatched junction bases numbered 7, after V lost 4 bases and J lost 4 bases. The CDR3 DNA sequence: TGTGCCAGCAGCGCCAGGACAGGGGGGCTTAATGAAAAACTGTTTTTT. Its translation is CASSARTGGLNEKLFF. The variable domain in full, with the rest retrieved from reference TRBV5-6 and TRBJ1-4, is DAGVTQSPTHLIKTRGQQVTLRCSPKSGHDTVSWYQQALGQGPQFIFQYYEEEERQRGNFPDRFSGHQFPNYSSELNVNALLLGDSALYLCASSARTGGLNEKLFFGSGTQLSVL.

V and J are TRBV7-9 and TRBJ1-2; D gene unclear. Trimming removed 3 bases at V and 3 bases at J, with 5 bases between. Germline V gene sequence: CDR1 SEHNR, CDR2 FQNEAQ (reference sequence). The CDR3 contains 12 residues. The CDR3 is CASSLDDYGYTF. In nucleotides, the CDR3 is TGTGCCAGCAGCTTGGACGACTATGGCTACACCTTC.

The rearrangement joins TRBV25-1 to TRBJ1-6; 8 bases fit TRBD1. Germline CDR1 reads MGHDK; CDR2 reads SYGVNS. J gave up 3 bases and V 6 bases, and 7 bases lay outside the gene matches. The CDR3 covers 16 residues. The CDR3, as DNA: TGTGCCAGCAGAGACAGGGGAGCCCTCTATAATTCACCCCTCCACTTT. Translating gives CASRDRGALYNSPLHF.

This clone was observed a few times. The chain has TRBV28 and TRBJ2-1; TRBD1 matches at 10 bases. The CDR3 has 15 amino acids. The trim removed 4 bases at V and 9 bases at J, leaving 9 bases unmatched. Germline assignment: CDR1 MDHEN and CDR2 SYDVKM. The CDR3 reads CASSSSGQGRLEQFF. CDR3 coding DNA: TGTGCCAGCAGTTCATCGGGACAGGGGCGTCTTGAGCAGTTCTTC. The full variable domain, with the rest looked up from reference TRBV28 and TRBJ2-1, is DVKVTQSSRYLVKRTGEKVFLECVQDMDHENMFWYRQDPGLGLRLIYFSYDVKMKEKGDIPEGYSVSREKKERFSLILESASTNQTSMYLCASSSSGQGRLEQFFGPGTRLTVL.

This chain links TRBV11-1 with TRBJ2-4; TRBD1 agrees at 7 bases. V was pared by 4 bases and J by 2 bases, with 8 bases of the junction left unmatched. Germline V gene lookup returns CDR1 SGHAT and CDR2 FQDESV (reference sequence). The CDR3 is 16 residues long. CDR3 protein: CASSSNRGITKNIQYF. The CDR3 nucleotides are TGTGCCAGCAGCTCCAACAGGGGTATTACCAAAAACATTCAGTACTTC.

This rearrangement joins TRBV29-1 to TRBJ1-2; D is possibly TRBD1 (6 bases). V was clipped by 2 bases and J by 1 base, with 11 bases between them. Germline loops: CDR1 SQVTM, CDR2 ANQGSEA. The CDR3 runs to 14 residues. For the CDR3, the DNA is TGCAGCGTTGAAAGGGGGACGGGTAACTATGGCTACACCTTC. It is translated as CSVERGTGNYGYTF.

The rearrangement joins TRBV27 to TRBJ2-2, with TRBD1 matching over 7 bases. Germline CDR1 reads MNHEY; CDR2 reads SMNVEV (reference sequence). V was clipped by 7 bases and J by 2 bases; unmatched bases: 10. There are 16 residues in the CDR3. The CDR3 DNA reads TGTGCCAGCATCCAAGCGACAGGGACAAACACCGGGGAGCTGTTTTTT. Protein: CASIQATGTNTGELFF.

CDR3 sequence (DNA): TGCAGCGTTTCAATCGGTCTGGGGGGTGAGGAGCAGTACTTC. This gives the protein CSVSIGLGGEEQYF. The gene calls are TRBV29-1 and TRBJ2-7, with a possible D match to TRBD2 (6 bases). Germline assignment: CDR1 SQVTM and CDR2 ANQGSEA. CDR3 length: 14 residues. V dropped 5 bases and J dropped 7 bases, with 21 bases sitting between them.

The J gene is TRBJ2-7, the V gene TRBV7-2, with D possibly matching TRBD1 (6 bases). The V and J ends lost 5 bases and 3 bases respectively, with 11 bases between them. The CDR3 loop spans 13 amino acids. Germline CDR1 is SGHTA and CDR2 is FQGNSA. Here the CDR3 reads CASSPQGNYEQYF. The CDR3 DNA sequence: TGTGCCAGCAGCCCCCAGGGGAACTACGAGCAGTACTTC.

The chain combines TRBV5-1 with TRBJ1-1; 8 nucleotides agree with TRBD1. The CDR3 has 15 residues. J lost 5 bases, V lost 5 bases, and 11 bases had no gene match. The germline V gene encodes CDR1 SGHRS and CDR2 YFSETQ. This CDR3 reads CASSPQLTGVTEAFF. As DNA, the CDR3 is TGCGCCAGCAGTCCGCAGCTGACAGGGGTAACTGAAGCTTTCTTT.

The genes are TRBV18 and TRBJ1-5; no definite D call. With 3 bases removed from V and 3 bases from J, the gap between germline ends came to 9 bases. The germline CDR1 and CDR2 sequences are KGHSH and LQKENI. The CDR3 runs to 14 residues. CDR3 sequence reads: CASSPTDTNQPQHF. The DNA for the CDR3 is TGTGCCAGCTCACCGACGGATACCAATCAGCCCCAGCATTTT.

The chain has TRBV23-1 and TRBJ2-4; D possibly corresponds to TRBD1 (5 bases). TRBV23-1 is treated as an ORF (open reading frame) with a function not yet certain. This CDR3 has 15 residues. V was pared by 7 bases and J by 0 bases, with 13 bases between. The DNA for the CDR3 is TGCGCCAGCAAGACAGCCATTATAGCCAAAAACATTCAGTACTTC. Residues: CASKTAIIAKNIQYF.

This clone was seen more than once but under ten times. The V call is TRBV28, the J call TRBJ2-5, with D uncertain. CDR3 length: 14 residues. From germline, CDR1 is MDHEN and CDR2 SYDVKM. Trimming cost V 2 bases and J 5 bases, with 12 bases left between them. The CDR3 reads CASSLGSRWETQYF. In DNA, the CDR3 is TGTGCCAGCAGTTTAGGTTCCAGGTGGGAGACCCAGTACTTC.

The chain joins TRBV29-1 to TRBJ1-6; D is unclear. Germline CDR1 is SQVTM and CDR2 is ANQGSEA. Trimming stripped 6 bases from V and 7 bases from J, with 10 bases between. The length of the CDR3 is 12 residues. DNA for the CDR3: TGCAGCGTCATGGCTGGAAATTCACCCCTCCACTTT. It yields the protein CSVMAGNSPLHF.

V is TRBV9 and J is TRBJ2-3; D gene unclear. This CDR3 is built from 15 residues. CDR1 is SGDLS and CDR2 is YYNGEE in the germline V gene. The V and J ends lost 0 bases and 1 base respectively, with 9 bases between them. CDR3 DNA sequence: TGTGCCAGCAGCGTAGTTGAGTTTGGCACAGATACGCAGTATTTT. This encodes CASSVVEFGTDTQYF.

Written as DNA, the CDR3 is TGTGCCTGGGGCCGGGGGCGAGGCAATCAGCCCCAGCATTTT. This encodes CAWGRGRGNQPQHF. The chain joins TRBV30 to TRBJ1-5; possibly TRBD1 for D (6 bases). V dropped 5 bases and J dropped 2 bases, with 13 bases sitting between them. Per the germline V gene, CDR1 is GTSNPN and CDR2 is SVGIG (reference sequence). This CDR3 region has 14 residues.

The chain joins TRBV10-3 to TRBJ2-5, with D perhaps matching TRBD1 (6 bases). The CDR3 runs to 15 residues. V was shortened by 4 bases and J by 5 bases, with 17 bases between the two germline ends. The germline CDR1 and CDR2 sequences are ENHRY and SYGVKD. Written as DNA, the CDR3 is TGTGCCATCAGTGGGGCGTACAGGGATTTGGAGACCCAGTACTTC. Protein product: CAISGAYRDLETQYF.

The count of this clone is one. CDR3 sequence reads: CASTRDSYSSEAFF. CDR3 DNA: TGTGCCAGCACCCGAGACAGCTACTCTTCTGAAGCTTTCTTT. The V gene is TRBV6-5, the J gene TRBJ1-1; perhaps TRBD1 as D (5 bases). CDR1 MNHEY and CDR2 SVGAGI come from the germline V gene. The CDR3 length is 14 residues. V was cut by 7 bases and J by 6 bases, with 18 bases left in between.